The 27 T cell receptor beta chains listed next were all sequenced from one sample in a study of T cells in Graves' hyperthyroidism and ophthalmopathy. The source material, RNA transcripts, was used to amplify TCR beta CDR3 regions. TCR CDR3 underwent first-round RT-PCR with the HTBI primer set. In TCRdb, the multiplex PCR reads were re-called with MiXCR into one record per CDR3 protein. The sample yields about 610,000 distinct CDR3 sequences, around 15% seen once. Sequenced sample: blood. Receptor source: a woman aged 40 to 50 with Graves' ophthalmopathy.

The chain combines TRBV7-2 with TRBJ2-7; D could derive from TRBD1 or TRBD2 (5 bases each). Trimming stripped 1 base from V and 2 bases from J, with 12 bases between. Germline lookup yields CDR1 SGHTA and CDR2 FQGNSA. The CDR3 has 15 residues. CDR3 loop: CASSLGGDATYEQYF. CDR3 nucleotide sequence: TGTGCCAGCAGCTTAGGAGGGGACGCTACCTACGAGCAGTACTTC.

The sample holds many counts of this clonotype. V and J are TRBV20-1 and TRBJ1-2; unclear D gene. This CDR3 has 12 amino acids. CDR1 and CDR2 from the germline V gene are DFQATT and SNEGSKA (reference sequence). V lost 3 bases and J 5 bases, leaving 10 bases between the germline ends. The CDR3 DNA is TGCAGTGCTAGTACGGCAGCTTATGGCTACACCTTC. Translating it yields CSASTAAYGYTF.

The J gene is TRBJ2-5, the V gene TRBV7-3; 11 positions match TRBD2. The V gene end was trimmed by 3 bases and the J gene end by 1 base; junction bases not matched to a gene: 4. There are 16 residues in the CDR3. Germline V lookup: CDR1 SGHTA, CDR2 FQGTGA. CDR3: CASSFGLAGFQETQYF. Written as DNA, the CDR3 is TGTGCCAGCAGCTTTGGACTAGCGGGCTTCCAAGAGACCCAGTACTTC.

The J gene is TRBJ2-7, the V gene TRBV9; tentatively, D is TRBD1 (5 bases). CDR1 is SGDLS and CDR2 is YYNGEE in the germline V gene. Trimming pared 0 bases from V and 5 bases from J, leaving 9 bases between. The CDR3 loop spans 13 amino acids. Here the CDR3 DNA reads TGTGCCAGCAGCGTAGGGCAGGGCGACGAGCAGTACTTC. It codes for CASSVGQGDEQYF.

The V gene is TRBV3-1, the J gene TRBJ1-1; D perhaps matches TRBD1 (6 bases). This CDR3 contains 16 residues. CDR1 LGHDT and CDR2 YNNKEL come from the germline V gene (reference sequence). V lost 0 bases and J lost 5, with 16 bases in between. CDR3 bases: TGTGCCAGCAGCCAAGATCCGGTGGGCAGGGGAACTGAAGCTTTCTTT. Translating it yields CASSQDPVGRGTEAFF.

This clonotype occurred many times. This sequence joins TRBV2 and TRBJ2-5; D is unclear. Germline V gene data show CDR1 as SNHLY and CDR2 as FYNNEI. Trimming left V 6 bases short and J 6 bases short, with 11 bases between. This CDR3 is 12 amino acids long. This chain's CDR3 is CASRVIVQTQYF. The CDR3 DNA sequence: TGTGCCAGCAGGGTGATAGTACAGACCCAGTACTTC.

This clonotype has a count of ten or more. The chain combines TRBV19 with TRBJ1-1, with TRBD1 identical over 10 bases. The CDR3 is 14 residues long. V lost 4 bases to trimming and J lost 4 bases; unmatched junction nucleotides: 3. CDR1 LNHDA and CDR2 SQIVND come from the germline V gene (reference sequence). The CDR3 DNA reads as TGTGCCAGTAGTACTTGGACAGGGGGCACTGAAGCTTTCTTT. Protein: CASSTWTGGTEAFF.

This clonotype was recorded at least ten times. The rearrangement links TRBV7-9 to TRBJ1-2, with D perhaps TRBD1 (6 bases). CDR1 and CDR2 from the germline V gene are SEHNR and FQNEAQ (reference sequence). With 6 bases removed from V and 4 bases from J, the gap between germline ends came to 15 bases. The CDR3 consists of 14 residues. Written as DNA, the CDR3 is TGTGCCAGCAGTATCCACAGAGGGGGCTATGGCTACACCTTC. Encoded protein: CASSIHRGGYGYTF.

This chain links TRBV2 with TRBJ2-7; D is possibly TRBD2 (5 bases). Per germline, CDR1 SNHLY and CDR2 FYNNEI. Trimming pared 2 bases from V and 3 bases from J, leaving 29 bases between. CDR3 size: 20 residues. The chain's CDR3 is CASSELWSRSIRRQVYEQYF. CDR3 DNA sequence: TGTGCCAGCAGTGAATTGTGGTCGAGGAGTATTAGGAGGCAGGTCTACGAGCAGTACTTC.

The table lists this clonotype with many counts. The rearrangement links TRBV19 to TRBJ1-5, with a possible D match to TRBD1 (6 bases). The CDR3 is made up of 18 amino acids. The V end lost 6 bases, the J end lost 4 bases, and 25 bases lay between the germline ends. Germline lookup yields CDR1 LNHDA and CDR2 SQIVND (reference sequence). CDR3: CASSRRGITGTQNQPQHF. Here the CDR3 DNA reads TGTGCCAGTAGCCGCCGCGGTATTACCGGGACACAAAATCAGCCCCAGCATTTT.

The gene calls are TRBV28 and TRBJ2-2; no firm D call. This CDR3 is built from 13 residues. V was clipped by 7 bases and J by 0 bases, with 6 bases between them. Germline lookup yields CDR1 MDHEN and CDR2 SYDVKM. In DNA form, the CDR3 reads TGTGCCAGCAAGAGTTCGAACACCGGGGAGCTGTTTTTT. Protein sequence: CASKSSNTGELFF. The full variable domain, with the rest looked up from reference TRBV28 and TRBJ2-2, is DVKVTQSSRYLVKRTGEKVFLECVQDMDHENMFWYRQDPGLGLRLIYFSYDVKMKEKGDIPEGYSVSREKKERFSLILESASTNQTSMYLCASKSSNTGELFFGEGSRLTVL.

There are many counts of this clonotype. The gene calls are TRBV27 and TRBJ2-7, with TRBD1 matching 7 bases. The J segment lost 3 bases and the V segment lost 8 bases, leaving 19 bases of the junction unmatched. In germline, CDR1 is MNHEY, CDR2 SMNVEV (reference sequence). The CDR3 runs to 17 residues. CDR3 nucleotide sequence: TGTGCCAGCCGTCGAACAGGGGTGGGCCTCCCCATCTACGAGCAGTACTTC. Amino acid sequence: CASRRTGVGLPIYEQYF.

This clonotype was detected ten times or more. This sequence joins TRBV6-5 and TRBJ2-5; a possible D gene is TRBD1 (5 bases). The CDR3 totals 14 residues. Trimming took off 4 bases at V and 2 bases at J, with 11 bases between the two ends. Germline V gives CDR1 MNHEY, CDR2 SVGAGI. DNA of the CDR3: TGTGCCAGCAGTTTTCAGGGAAGGCAAGAGACCCAGTACTTC. This gives the protein CASSFQGRQETQYF.

This clonotype was counted only a few times. The chain combines TRBV5-1 with TRBJ2-2; tentative D call: TRBD2 (6 bases). The CDR3 is 14 residues long. Germline values: CDR1 SGHRS, CDR2 YFSETQ. V shed 4 bases and J shed 2 bases, with 9 bases lying between them. The CDR3 region has the DNA TGCGCCAGCAGCACGGGACTTAACACCGGGGAGCTGTTTTTT. It codes for CASSTGLNTGELFF.

This clonotype was counted ten times or more. The rearrangement uses TRBV6-1 and TRBJ2-2; 7 nucleotides agree with TRBD1. From germline, CDR1 is MNHNS and CDR2 SASEGT. The CDR3 consists of 16 residues. V was pared by 5 bases and J by 7 bases, with 13 bases of the junction left unmatched. In DNA form, the CDR3 reads TGTGCCAGCAGTACCCAAACCACAGGGGCGGGCGGGGAGCTGTTTTTT. Translated, it gives CASSTQTTGAGGELFF.

This clonotype occurred many times. The gene calls are TRBV28 and TRBJ1-5; no definite D call. The V and J ends lost 7 bases and 1 base respectively, with 5 bases between them. This CDR3 is 12 amino acids long. Germline CDR1 is MDHEN and CDR2 is SYDVKM. The CDR3 loop reads CASTESNQPQHF. The DNA of the CDR3 is TGTGCCAGCACTGAAAGCAATCAGCCCCAGCATTTT.

This clonotype was counted at least ten times. The chain couples TRBV20-1 to TRBJ2-7; D not certain. The CDR3 consists of 11 residues. Trimming pared 5 bases from V and 3 bases from J, leaving 8 bases between. Germline assignment: CDR1 DFQATT and CDR2 SNEGSKA (reference sequence). The CDR3 spells CSASPHYEQYF. In DNA, the CDR3 is TGCAGTGCTTCTCCGCACTACGAGCAGTACTTC.

This clonotype has ten or more counts. The chain links TRBV27 to TRBJ2-5; D ambiguous. V gave up 6 bases and J gave up 5 bases, with 16 bases separating them. The CDR3 sequence is 14 residues long. CDR1 is MNHEY and CDR2 is SMNVEV in the germline V gene (reference sequence). The chain's CDR3 is CASRLTILWETQYF. The CDR3 nucleotides read TGTGCCAGCAGACTTACCATCCTATGGGAGACCCAGTACTTC.

V gene TRBV12-3 or TRBV12-4 combines with J gene TRBJ1-6; 12 nucleotides line up with TRBD1. The CDR3 loop spans 14 amino acids. The V gene end was trimmed by 6 bases and the J gene end by 11 bases; junction bases not matched to a gene: 5. CDR3 bases: TGTGCCAGCAGACCGGGACAGGGGGCAACACCCCTCCACTTT. This gives the protein CASRPGQGATPLHF.

The rearrangement uses TRBV6-5 and TRBJ2-1, with TRBD1 identical over 7 bases. The CDR3 loop spans 14 amino acids. Germline V lookup: CDR1 MNHEY, CDR2 SVGAGI. With 2 bases clipped from V and 6 bases from J, the junction kept 4 bases outside the gene matches. CDR3: CASSYTGTVNEQFF. The CDR3 nucleotides are TGTGCCAGCAGTTACACCGGGACAGTCAATGAGCAGTTCTTC.

At least ten counts were recorded for this clonotype. The V and J genes are TRBV11-2 and TRBJ2-7; TRBD2 matches 7 bases. Germline lookup yields CDR1 SGHAT and CDR2 FQNNGV. V shed 3 bases, J shed 0 bases, and the junction held 8 bases outside the gene matches. This CDR3 region has 16 residues. CDR3 region: CASSFHGTKSSYEQYF. The DNA for the CDR3 is TGTGCCAGCAGCTTCCACGGGACTAAGAGCTCCTACGAGCAGTACTTC.

Ten or more counts support this clonotype. The chain links TRBV10-3 to TRBJ1-2; D might be TRBD1 (5 bases). Germline V gene lookup returns CDR1 ENHRY and CDR2 SYGVKD. V lost 2 bases and J lost 8, with 21 bases in between. The CDR3 extends over 16 amino acids. The CDR3 reads CAISEPPPGPSVGYTF. The CDR3 region has the DNA TGTGCCATCAGTGAGCCTCCACCGGGACCGTCGGTAGGCTACACCTTC.

This chain joins TRBV20-1 and TRBJ1-3; 7 bases line up with TRBD1. There are 15 residues in the CDR3. Germline V gene sequence: CDR1 DFQATT, CDR2 SNEGSKA (reference sequence). With V trimmed by 6 bases and J by 4 bases, 12 bases remained unmatched. The CDR3 region is CSAQRGHHLGNTIYF. The CDR3 DNA is TGCAGTGCACAAAGGGGGCACCACTTAGGAAACACCATATATTTT.

The chain couples TRBV28 to TRBJ2-4; either TRBD1 or TRBD2 may fit D (5 bases each). Germline assignment: CDR1 MDHEN and CDR2 SYDVKM. Trimming removed 6 bases at V and 4 bases at J, with 13 bases between. This CDR3 is 14 amino acids long. CDR3 in DNA: TGTGCCAGCAGACCGGGGACCCCAAAAAACATTCAGTACTTC. Translation: CASRPGTPKNIQYF. Full variable domain (rest looked up from reference TRBV28 and TRBJ2-4): DVKVTQSSRYLVKRTGEKVFLECVQDMDHENMFWYRQDPGLGLRLIYFSYDVKMKEKGDIPEGYSVSREKKERFSLILESASTNQTSMYLCASRPGTPKNIQYFGAGTRLSVL.

This clonotype was counted many times. One end of the junction fails to match germline, which may point to a read error. This chain connects TRBV6-2 or TRBV6-3 to TRBJ2-7, with D unclear. CDR1 is MNHEY, CDR2 SVGEGT, per germline. This CDR3 spans 11 amino acids. The CDR3 sequence is CASSYGPTPHF. The DNA for the CDR3 is TGTGCCAGCAGTTACGGGCCCACTCCACACTTC.

This clonotype was observed a handful of times. This chain joins TRBV2 and TRBJ1-2; 8 bases fit TRBD1. Germline CDR1 SNHLY, CDR2 FYNNEI. The CDR3 extends over 18 amino acids. The J segment lost 0 bases and the V segment lost 6 bases, leaving 15 bases of the junction unmatched. The CDR3 here is CASSLRGPAILTNYGYTF. The DNA of the CDR3 is TGTGCCAGCAGCCTCAGGGGGCCCGCCATCCTAACTAACTATGGCTACACCTTC.

In this sample, this clonotype turned up many times. J is TRBJ2-7 and V is TRBV19, with D possibly TRBD2 on 6 matching bases. Trimming left V 3 bases short and J 2 bases short, with 14 bases between. This CDR3 has 15 amino acids. Germline V gives CDR1 LNHDA, CDR2 SQIVND (reference sequence). The CDR3 spells CASSIESGVTYEQYF. In DNA, the CDR3 is TGTGCCAGTAGTATTGAATCGGGAGTCACCTACGAGCAGTACTTC.